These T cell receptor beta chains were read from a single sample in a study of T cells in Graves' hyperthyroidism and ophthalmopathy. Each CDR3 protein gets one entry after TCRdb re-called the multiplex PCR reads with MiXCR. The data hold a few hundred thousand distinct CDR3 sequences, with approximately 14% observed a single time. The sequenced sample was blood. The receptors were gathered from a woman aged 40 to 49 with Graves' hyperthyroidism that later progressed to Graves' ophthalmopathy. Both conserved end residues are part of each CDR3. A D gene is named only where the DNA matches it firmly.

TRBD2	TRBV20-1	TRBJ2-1	CSAILTSGSYNEQFF
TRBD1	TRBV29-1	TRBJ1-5	CSVRTGGLNQPQHF
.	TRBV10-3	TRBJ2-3	CAISDIPGDTQYF
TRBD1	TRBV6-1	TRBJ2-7	CASTHPGQAYEQYF
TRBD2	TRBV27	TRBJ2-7	CASISWTSGSYEQYF
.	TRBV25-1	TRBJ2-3	CASSDDGEEADTQYF
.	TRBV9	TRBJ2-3	CASGRWGSTDTQYF
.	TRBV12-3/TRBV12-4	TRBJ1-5	CASRGGQGGPNQPQHF
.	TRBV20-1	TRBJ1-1	CSARAGIGAFF
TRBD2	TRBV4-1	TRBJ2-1	CASSHSGRTYNEQFF
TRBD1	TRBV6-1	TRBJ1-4	CASSARDSSNEKLFF
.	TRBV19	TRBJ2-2	CASSIYQVNTGELFF
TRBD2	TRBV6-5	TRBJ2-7	CASSYAGLAGTSYEQYF
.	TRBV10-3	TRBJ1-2	CAISVEGSGYGYTF
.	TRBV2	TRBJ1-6	CASRDTGNPLHF
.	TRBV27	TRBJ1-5	CASRIAPYSNQPQHF
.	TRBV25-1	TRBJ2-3	CASSTYGTDTQYF
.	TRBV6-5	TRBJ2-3	CASSYSKNREDTQYF
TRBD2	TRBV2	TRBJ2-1	CASKLGLAGMDEQFF
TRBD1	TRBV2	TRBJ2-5	CASILDRGREETQYF
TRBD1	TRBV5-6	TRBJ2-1	CASSYGQGSNEQFF
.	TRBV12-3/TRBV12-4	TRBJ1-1	CASRAGRDPNTEAFF
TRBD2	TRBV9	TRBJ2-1	CASSPRDVAGAGNEQFF
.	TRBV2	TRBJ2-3	CASSYSDSDTDTQYF
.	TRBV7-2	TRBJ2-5	CASSFFRVRGETQYF
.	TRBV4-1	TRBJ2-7	CASSQTGLSGEQYF
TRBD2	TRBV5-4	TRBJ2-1	CASSPGGGAGYNEQFF
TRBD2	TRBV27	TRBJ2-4	CASKASGTSGRELNIQYF
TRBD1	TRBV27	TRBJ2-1	CASSLSRDRYSDEQFF
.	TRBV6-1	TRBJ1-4	CASSAKWGEKLFF
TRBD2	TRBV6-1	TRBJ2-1	CASSKRERRYNEQFF
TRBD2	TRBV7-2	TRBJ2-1	CASSLLAGGPDNEQFF
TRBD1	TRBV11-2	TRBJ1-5	CASSLYRDRESNQPQHF
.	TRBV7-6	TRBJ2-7	CASSLGGLFYEQYF
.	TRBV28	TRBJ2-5	CASNRRIETQYF
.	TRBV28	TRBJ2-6	CASSLLAGPNVLTF
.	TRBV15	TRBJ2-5	CATSRGGLGGRETQYF
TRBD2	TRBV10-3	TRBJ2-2	CATNPRLAHSNTGELFF
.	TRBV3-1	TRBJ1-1	CASSPGTSPEAFF
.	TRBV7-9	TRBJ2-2	CASSLRGQKLYTGELFF